A selection of T cell receptor beta chains follows, all from one sample in a study of blood T cell repertoires in COVID-19. TCRdb's copy holds only in-frame clones and misses some; the assay was immunoSEQ multiplex PCR. The data contain roughly 72,000 clones, 88% of them seen just once; the ten biggest clones take up roughly 45%. Sequencing input: peripheral blood. The receptor set was obtained from a human donor in a cohort sampled during active COVID-19. The CDR3 runs from the conserved cysteine through the conserved F or W. The D gene is left open where the match is weak. Clone size is shown for a subset of rows, as once, few, many or a class of expanded clone.

DNA	CDR3	J	size	V	D
TGTGCCAGCTATTCGACTAGCGGGAACCGAGAGACCCAGTACTTC	CASYSTSGNRETQYF	TRBJ2-5	NA	TRBV6-5	TRBD2
TGTGCCAGCAGTTCGGGACAGGGGTACACAGATACGCAGTATTTT	CASSSGQGYTDTQYF	TRBJ2-3	NA	TRBV28	TRBD1
TGTGCCAGCAGCCAAACAGGACGGACTGAAGCTTTCTTT	CASSQTGRTEAFF	TRBJ1-1	once	TRBV28	NA
TGTGCCAGCAGTTACCTGGACAGGAATAATTCACCCCTCCACTTT	CASSYLDRNNSPLHF	TRBJ1-6	NA	TRBV6-2/TRBV6-3	TRBD1
TGTGCCAGCAGCTCCCAGCGCCGCACAGATACGCAGTATTTT	CASSSQRRTDTQYF	TRBJ2-3	NA	TRBV11-2	NA
TGTGCCAGCAGCTTATACGGACTAGCGGGAGGGCATGAGCAGTTCTTC	CASSLYGLAGGHEQFF	TRBJ2-1	few	TRBV27	TRBD2
TGTGCCAGCAGCCAACGGCGCGGTAGCGGGGGGATCATAGATACGCAGTATTTT	CASSQRRGSGGIIDTQYF	TRBJ2-3	NA	TRBV14	TRBD2
TGTGCCAGCAGTGGACAGGGACGGACTGAAGCTTTCTTT	CASSGQGRTEAFF	TRBJ1-1	NA	TRBV2	TRBD1
TGTGCCAGCAGCGTAGGGGGGACAGGGGGCTTTGGAAACACCATATATTTT	CASSVGGTGGFGNTIYF	TRBJ1-3	NA	TRBV9	TRBD1
TGCGCCAGCAGCCCCGGGACTAGCGGGATGTCCTACGAGCAGTACTTC	CASSPGTSGMSYEQYF	TRBJ2-7	NA	TRBV5-1	TRBD2
TGTGCCAGCAGCCAAGTGGGGACAGGGGGTGGCGGGGAGCTGTTTTTT	CASSQVGTGGGGELFF	TRBJ2-2	NA	TRBV4-2	TRBD1
TGCAGTGCTAGTGATAGCGGAACTTCCACAGATACGCAGTATTTT	CSASDSGTSTDTQYF	TRBJ2-3	NA	TRBV20-1	NA
TGTGCCAGTAGTATGCTAGCGGGCGAGCAGTACTTC	CASSMLAGEQYF	TRBJ2-7	NA	TRBV19	TRBD2
TGTGCCAGCAGTCCAGATCGGGGAGACAATGAGCAGTTCTTC	CASSPDRGDNEQFF	TRBJ2-1	NA	TRBV13	NA
TGTGCCAGCAGCTTAGCCCGACGGCACGGGAATCAGCCCCAGCATTTT	CASSLARRHGNQPQHF	TRBJ1-5	NA	TRBV7-4	NA
TGTGCCAGCAGTTTATCAGGGGGAGGCTACACCTTC	CASSLSGGGYTF	TRBJ1-2	NA	TRBV27	NA
TGTGCCAGCAGCCAAGAGACACGGACCTACGAGCAGTACTTC	CASSQETRTYEQYF	TRBJ2-7	NA	TRBV3-1/TRBV3-2	NA
TGCAGTGCTAGTCGTGACAGGGTGTACGAGCAGTACTTC	CSASRDRVYEQYF	TRBJ2-7	once	TRBV20-1	TRBD1
TGTGCCAGCGGATCAGGTAATCAGCCCCAGCATTTT	CASGSGNQPQHF	TRBJ1-5	NA	TRBV28	NA
TGTGCCAGCAGCTTAGAGGCGGGCCACTACGAGCAGTACTTC	CASSLEAGHYEQYF	TRBJ2-7	NA	TRBV7-2	NA